Sequencing of this TCR beta chain was carried out in a study of T cell clonality in common variable immunodeficiency. Study-wide results and caveats: Common variable immunodeficiency TCR beta sequences reportedly had fewer deletions and N-nucleotide insertions.

Germline loops: CDR1 LNHDA, CDR2 SQIVND (reference sequence). Trimming pared 2 bases from V and 3 bases from J, leaving 11 bases between. The CDR3 sequence is 15 residues long. Comments on this clone: Its antigen remains unknown. The read is 3 residues too short to cover the CDR3 end, so that end is filled in from the germline J gene.

The data were produced by immunoSEQ multiplex PCR, yet TCRdb's version contains in-frame clones alone and is incomplete. This sample comprises more than 7,000 clones, none seen once only. The specimen sequenced was peripheral blood mononuclear cells. The sequence came from a human donor with common variable immunodeficiency. The rearrangement joins TRBV19 to TRBJ2-1, with D tentatively TRBD1 (5 bases). Incomplete CDR3 DNA: TGTGCCAGTAGTATACTGGACAACAGCTACAATGAG. Protein: CASSILDNSYNE. The CDR3 reads in full as CASSILDNSYNEQFF.